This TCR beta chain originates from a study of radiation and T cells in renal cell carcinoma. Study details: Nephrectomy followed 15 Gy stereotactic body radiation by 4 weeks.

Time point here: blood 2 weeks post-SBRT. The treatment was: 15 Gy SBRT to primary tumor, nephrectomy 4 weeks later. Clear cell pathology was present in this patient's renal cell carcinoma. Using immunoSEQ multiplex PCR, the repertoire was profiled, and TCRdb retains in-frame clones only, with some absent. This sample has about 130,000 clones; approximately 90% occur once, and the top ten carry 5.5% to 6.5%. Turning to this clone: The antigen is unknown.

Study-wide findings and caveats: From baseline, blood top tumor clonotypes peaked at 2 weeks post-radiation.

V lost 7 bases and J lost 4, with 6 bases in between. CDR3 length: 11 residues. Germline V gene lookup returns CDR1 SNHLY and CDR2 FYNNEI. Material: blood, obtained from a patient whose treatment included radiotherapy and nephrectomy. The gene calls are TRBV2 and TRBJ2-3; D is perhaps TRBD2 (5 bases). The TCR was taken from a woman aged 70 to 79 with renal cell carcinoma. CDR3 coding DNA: TGTGCCAGCACGGACTCAGATACGCAGTATTTT. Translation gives CASTDSDTQYF.